This TCR beta chain was recovered during a study of blood T cell repertoires in COVID-19. Study details: From the United States, Italy and Spain came samples of acute and convalescent COVID-19.

In the original analysis: For nucleated cells, counts were estimated from reference gene primer amplification. The protocol was immunoSEQ multiplex PCR, while the TCRdb copy is restricted to in-frame clones and leaves out a portion. V, J and clone size derive from that table, while D and trimming were established from the DNA sequence. The sample holds 40,000 to 55,000 clones, approximately 90% seen once. During active infection, Seattle patients enrolled and were then monitored through disease. Sequencing input: peripheral blood. The clonotype originates from a man aged 45-65 years with COVID-19, enrolled during active disease.

CDR3 sequence: CATSARVRISPLHF. The CDR3 DNA reads TGTGCCACCAGTGCCAGGGTTAGAATCTCACCCCTCCACTTT. The V call is TRBV24-1, the J call TRBJ1-6; D possibly corresponds to TRBD1 (5 bases). CDR3 size: 14 residues. Germline V gene sequence: CDR1 KGHDR, CDR2 SFDVKD. V was shortened by 5 bases and J by 10 bases, with 14 bases between the two germline ends.